One sample yielded the 12 T cell receptor beta chains listed below, sequenced in a study of blood T cell repertoires in COVID-19. Assay used: immunoSEQ multiplex PCR; TCRdb lists only in-frame clones, some missing. The sample carries 190,000 or so clones, around 87% recorded once. Sequenced sample: peripheral blood. The receptors stem from a middle-aged man with active or convalescent COVID-19.

This chain connects TRBV7-3 to TRBJ2-3, with a tentative D call TRBD1 (6 bases). V was shortened by 2 bases and J by 3 bases, with 12 bases between the two germline ends. The CDR3 spans 15 residues. Germline V gene lookup returns CDR1 SGHTA and CDR2 FQGTGA. In nucleotides, the CDR3 is TGTGCCAGCAGCTTATACAGGGATCGGACAGATACGCAGTATTTT. It yields the protein CASSLYRDRTDTQYF.

The chain has TRBV21-1 and TRBJ1-3. TRBV21-1 is a recognized pseudogene. The CDR3 is 18 amino acids. The CDR3 DNA sequence: TGTGCCAGCAGCAAAAGAATAGCGTGGACGGTCTCTGGAAACACCATATATTTT. This gives the protein CASSKRIAWTVSGNTIYF.

The chain uses TRBV5-1 and TRBJ2-3; TRBD2 matches at 8 bases. V was clipped by 8 bases and J by 2 bases; unmatched bases: 16. The CDR3 is 17 amino acids. The germline gives CDR1 SGHRS, CDR2 YFSETQ. The CDR3 nucleotides are TGCGCCAGTAGTCTCTTTAGCGGGGCCCGTAACACAGATACGCAGTATTTT. Translating it yields CASSLFSGARNTDTQYF.

This chain uses TRBV5-5 with TRBJ2-2, with a tentative D call TRBD1 (5 bases). The CDR3 runs 15 residues. Trimming left V 4 bases short and J 2 bases short, with 12 bases between. Germline CDR1 reads SGHKS; CDR2 reads YYEKEE (reference sequence). The CDR3 coding sequence is TGTGCCAGCAGCCTCAGACAGCAAAACACCGGGGAGCTGTTTTTT. As protein: CASSLRQQNTGELFF.

V gene TRBV5-4 combines with J gene TRBJ1-3; D ambiguous. CDR1 is SGHNT and CDR2 is YYREEE in the germline V gene (reference sequence). The CDR3 covers 14 residues. Trimming removed 2 bases at V and 2 bases at J, with 8 bases between. The CDR3 here is CASSFYRAGNTIYF. DNA for the CDR3: TGTGCCAGCAGCTTTTACCGGGCTGGAAACACCATATATTTT.

For this clone: Other DNA sequences of this sample code for an identical CDR3. The gene calls are TRBV9 and TRBJ2-2; D call uncertain. Germline V gives CDR1 SGDLS, CDR2 YYNGEE. CDR3 size: 15 residues. V lost 4 bases and J 0 bases, leaving 10 bases between the germline ends. The CDR3 bases are TGTGCCAGCAGCCCAACCTCGGCGAACACCGGGGAGCTGTTTTTT. Translating gives CASSPTSANTGELFF.

The chain carries TRBV19 and TRBJ1-3, with D hard to call. Germline V gene lookup returns CDR1 LNHDA and CDR2 SQIVND (reference sequence). The CDR3 spans 15 residues. V was shortened by 2 bases and J by 0 bases, with 8 bases between the two germline ends. CDR3 sequence (DNA): TGTGCCAGTAGTATAAACAGAAGCTCTGGAAACACCATATATTTT. Amino acid sequence: CASSINRSSGNTIYF.

This chain connects TRBV19 to TRBJ2-1, with 8 positions matching TRBD1. The germline V gene encodes CDR1 LNHDA and CDR2 SQIVND (reference sequence). J was trimmed by 0 bases and V by 3 bases; bases with no gene match: 4. The CDR3 length is 16 residues. The CDR3, as DNA: TGTGCCAGTAGTATTAGACAGGGGAACTCCTACAATGAGCAGTTCTTC. Protein product: CASSIRQGNSYNEQFF.

The chain employs TRBV28 and TRBJ2-1; 12 bases match TRBD2. The CDR3 runs to 17 residues. Germline CDR1 and CDR2: MDHEN and SYDVKM. V was pared by 5 bases and J by 7 bases, with 12 bases of the junction left unmatched. Written as DNA, the CDR3 is TGTGCCAGCAGTCTTCTCCGACTAGCGGGGGAGGGGAATGAGCAGTTCTTC. It encodes CASSLLRLAGEGNEQFF.

The rearrangement joins TRBV12-3 or TRBV12-4 to TRBJ1-1; D might be TRBD1 (5 bases). The V gene lost 5 bases and the J gene lost 7 bases, with 8 bases spanning the gap. This CDR3 has 11 residues. The CDR3 region has the DNA TGTGCCAGCAGTCGGACAATTGAAGCTTTCTTT. This translates into CASSRTIEAFF.

This chain joins TRBV24-1 and TRBJ2-2; D perhaps matches TRBD1 (6 bases). V lost 3 bases, J lost 3 bases, and 13 bases lay in between. The germline gives CDR1 KGHDR, CDR2 SFDVKD. The CDR3 is 16 amino acids. CDR3 bases: TGTGCCACCAGTGATAGTGGACAGTTTGACACCGGGGAGCTGTTTTTT. This encodes CATSDSGQFDTGELFF.

The V gene is TRBV2, the J gene TRBJ1-2; D is possibly TRBD1 (6 bases). Germline lookup yields CDR1 SNHLY and CDR2 FYNNEI. Trimming pared 3 bases from V and 10 bases from J, leaving 18 bases between. The CDR3 has 14 amino acids. The CDR3 sequence: CASSESMGGGLYTF. The CDR3 DNA reads TGTGCCAGCAGTGAGAGTATGGGAGGGGGGCTCTACACCTTC.